This TCR beta chain comes out of a study of T cells in women clearing cervical HPV infection. The assay was immunoSEQ multiplex PCR, and TCRdb's table has in-frame clones only and misses some. The sample has tens of thousands of clones, and its top ten clones hold 8.5% to 14%. The V gene end was trimmed by 7 bases and the J gene end by 1 base; junction bases not matched to a gene: 8. Germline assignment: CDR1 SGHTA and CDR2 FQGNSA. This CDR3 is 15 amino acids long. Points on this clone: Sequencing ends 3 residues short of the CDR3 end; the germline J gene provides the rest.

Sequencing was done on a sample of blood buffy coat. This sequence was found in a woman aged 18 to 75 with a cervical HPV16 infection that either progressed to CIN3+ or cleared (not recorded which). This sequence joins TRBV7-2 and TRBJ2-7; 9 nucleotides line up with TRBD2. CDR3 bases read: TGTGCCAGCACCCCCCCAAGCGGGGGGTCCTACGAG. It encodes CASTPPSGGSYE. The CDR3 in its entirety is CASTPPSGGSYEQYF.